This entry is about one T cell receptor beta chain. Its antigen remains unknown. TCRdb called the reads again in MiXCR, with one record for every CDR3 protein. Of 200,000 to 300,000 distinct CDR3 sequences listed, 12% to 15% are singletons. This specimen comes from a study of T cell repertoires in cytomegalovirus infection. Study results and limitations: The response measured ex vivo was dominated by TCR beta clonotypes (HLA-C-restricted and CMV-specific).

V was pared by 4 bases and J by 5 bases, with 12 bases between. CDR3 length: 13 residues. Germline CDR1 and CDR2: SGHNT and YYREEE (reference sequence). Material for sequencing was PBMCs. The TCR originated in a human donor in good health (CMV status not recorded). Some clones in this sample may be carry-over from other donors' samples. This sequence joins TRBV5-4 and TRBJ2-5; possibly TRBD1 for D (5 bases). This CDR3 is CASSGHAKETQYF. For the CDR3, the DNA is TGTGCCAGCAGCGGACACGCGAAGGAGACCCAGTACTTC.